A single sample gave rise to the 6 T cell receptor beta chains below, sequenced in a study of T cells in Graves' hyperthyroidism and ophthalmopathy. TCR beta CDR3 regions were amplified from RNA. With the HTBI primer set, the TCR CDR3 went through a first round of RT-PCR. One entry per CDR3 protein, called by TCRdb with MiXCR from the multiplex PCR reads. Found here are hundreds of thousands of distinct CDR3 sequences, approximately 14% of them singletons; the top ten hold less than 15%. Material: blood. The receptor source for this set is a woman aged 18-29 years with Graves' hyperthyroidism.

The chain couples TRBV15 to TRBJ2-1, with 16 bases aligning to TRBD2. The trim removed 2 bases at V and 10 bases at J, leaving 8 bases unmatched. Germline V gene lookup returns CDR1 LNHNV and CDR2 YYDKDF (reference sequence). This CDR3 contains 17 residues. CDR3 sequence: CATSRSTGLAGGREQFF. CDR3 DNA sequence: TGTGCCACCAGCAGATCAACGGGACTAGCGGGAGGGAGGGAGCAGTTCTTC.

This clonotype was counted at least ten times. The genes are TRBV10-3 and TRBJ2-5; 9 nucleotides agree with TRBD2. From germline, CDR1 is ENHRY and CDR2 SYGVKD. After removal of 0 bases from V and 3 bases from J, the junction contained 2 bases not matched to a gene. This CDR3 region has 15 residues. CDR3 DNA: TGTGCCATCAGTGAGTCTGCTAGCGGGAAAGAGACCCAGTACTTC. Protein: CAISESASGKETQYF.

Written as DNA, the CDR3 is TGTGCCAGCAGCTCCGCCGGGACAGGTCGGAAAGAGACCCAGTACTTC. Its translation: CASSSAGTGRKETQYF. This chain joins TRBV6-1 and TRBJ2-5; 8 bases agree with TRBD1. Germline CDR1 and CDR2: MNHNS and SASEGT. This CDR3 is 16 amino acids long. V was pared by 6 bases and J by 3 bases, with 12 bases of the junction left unmatched.

For this clonotype: A read error is possible here, since a much larger clone lies one base away. The conserved final phenylalanine or tryptophan is absent from the CDR3, which likely points to a read error. This chain connects TRBV7-2 to TRBJ1-1; D gene uncertain. Germline loops: CDR1 SGHTA, CDR2 FQGNSA. Trimming took off 5 bases at V and 5 bases at J, with 6 bases between the two ends. The length of the CDR3 is 11 residues. The CDR3 here is CASSAGTEAFL. The CDR3 nucleotides read TGTGCCAGCAGCGCCGGAACTGAAGCTTTCCTT.

This clonotype was found many times. The chain is built from TRBV10-3 and TRBJ2-7; tentative D call: TRBD2 (6 bases). This CDR3 has 13 amino acids. The ends were cut back, 10 bases at V and 3 bases at J, with 16 bases in the middle. From germline, CDR1 is ENHRY and CDR2 SYGVKD. The CDR3 bases are TGTGCCACCTCCTTCGGGAGTGGCTACGAGCAGTACTTC. Protein: CATSFGSGYEQYF.

This clonotype occurred many times. This chain joins TRBV7-2 and TRBJ1-2; TRBD1 aligns across 7 bases. Germline assignment: CDR1 SGHTA and CDR2 FQGNSA. After removal of 6 bases from V and 4 bases from J, the junction contained 5 bases not matched to a gene. The CDR3 runs 13 residues. The CDR3 region has the DNA TGTGCCAGCAGTTTGGCAGGGGGCTATGGCTACACCTTC. Its translation: CASSLAGGYGYTF. The entire variable domain, with the rest obtained from reference TRBV7-2 and TRBJ1-2, is as follows: GAGVSQSPSNKVTEKGKDVELRCDPISGHTALYWYRQSLGQGLEFLIYFQGNSAPDKSGLPSDRFSAERTGGSVSTLTIQRTQQEDSAVYLCASSLAGGYGYTFGSGTRLTVV.